This entry lists 14 T cell receptor beta chains sequenced from one sample in a study of cytomegalovirus exposure and HLA in healthy donors. Amplification used 60 Vbeta primers and 13 Jbeta primers. Assay: immunoSEQ multiplex PCR; the TCRdb copy retains only in-frame clones and omits some. The profile shows 160,000 or so clones, 70% to 80% of them singletons. Sequencing input: PBMCs. These receptors were obtained from a middle-aged man in good health and CMV-seronegative.

The genes are TRBV27 and TRBJ2-3, with TRBD2 matching over 7 bases. The V gene end was trimmed by 5 bases and the J gene end by 2 bases; junction bases not matched to a gene: 7. The CDR3 consists of 15 residues. Per the germline V gene, CDR1 is MNHEY and CDR2 is SMNVEV (reference sequence). CDR3: CASSPPGGDTDTQYF. In DNA form, the CDR3 reads TGTGCCAGCAGTCCCCCTGGGGGGGACACAGATACGCAGTATTTT.

This clone has just a few counts. The chain recombines TRBV5-1 with TRBJ2-7, with 11 positions matching TRBD2. The CDR3 contains 17 residues. CDR1 SGHRS and CDR2 YFSETQ come from the germline V gene. V dropped 1 base and J dropped 0; count of bases not matched to a gene: 6. CDR3 DNA sequence: TGCGCCAGCAGCTTGAAACTAGCGGGAGAAGGCTCCTACGAGCAGTACTTC. Its protein is CASSLKLAGEGSYEQYF.

This sequence joins TRBV9 and TRBJ2-1; tentative D call: TRBD1 (5 bases). Germline V lookup: CDR1 SGDLS, CDR2 YYNGEE. The germline V and J ends were trimmed by 4 bases and 8 bases, with 19 bases remaining between them. The CDR3 is 15 amino acids. The CDR3 is CASSPRRVGFDEQFF. The CDR3, as DNA: TGTGCCAGCAGCCCCCGCAGGGTTGGGTTCGATGAGCAGTTCTTC.

Note on this clone: One end of the junction fails to match germline, which may point to a read error. The chain recombines TRBV5-8 with TRBJ2-6; D is perhaps TRBD1 (5 bases). Germline assignment: CDR1 SGHTS and CDR2 YDEGEE. The CDR3 length is 13 residues. CDR3 nucleotide sequence: TGTGCCAGCAGGTTCTCTGGGGCCAACGGCCTGACTTTC. Translating it yields CASRFSGANGLTF.

The chain is built from TRBV13 and TRBJ2-1; 9 bases match TRBD1. Unmatched junction bases numbered 12, after V lost 7 bases and J lost 2 bases. In germline, CDR1 is PRHDT, CDR2 FYEKMQ (reference sequence). This CDR3 region has 17 residues. CDR3 protein: CASTDPGTGRPYNEQFF. The CDR3, as DNA: TGTGCCAGCACCGACCCCGGGACAGGGAGGCCCTACAATGAGCAGTTCTTC.

This chain links TRBV7-9 with TRBJ2-7, with D possibly TRBD1 on 6 matching bases. Looked up from germline, CDR1 is SEHNR and CDR2 is FQNEAQ (reference sequence). This CDR3 comprises 12 residues. V was cut by 6 bases and J by 5 bases, with 11 bases left in between. This chain's CDR3 is CASRSAGDEQYV. The DNA for the CDR3 is TGTGCCAGCAGATCCGCAGGGGACGAGCAGTACGTC.

The gene calls are TRBV7-2 and TRBJ1-5; D not resolved. CDR1 SGHTA and CDR2 FQGNSA come from the germline V gene. This CDR3 is built from 14 residues. V was trimmed by 0 bases and J by 11 bases, leaving 14 bases between them. DNA for the CDR3: TGTGCCAGCAGCTTAGCGCGGTCCGCCGTAGCCCAGCATTTT. Amino acids: CASSLARSAVAQHF. Full variable domain (rest looked up from reference TRBV7-2 and TRBJ1-5): GAGVSQSPSNKVTEKGKDVELRCDPISGHTALYWYRQSLGQGLEFLIYFQGNSAPDKSGLPSDRFSAERTGGSVSTLTIQRTQQEDSAVYLCASSLARSAVAQHFGDGTRLSIL.

DNA for the CDR3: TGTGCCAGCAGTTTACGAGGACTAGCGGGAGAAGAGCAGTTCTTC. Encoded protein: CASSLRGLAGEEQFF. V usage is TRBV28 and J usage is TRBJ2-1, with 13 bases identical to TRBD2. The CDR3 contains 15 residues. Germline loops: CDR1 MDHEN, CDR2 SYDVKM. J lost 10 bases, V lost 2 bases, and 5 bases had no gene match.

V is TRBV19 and J is TRBJ1-2; 8 nucleotides align to TRBD1. This CDR3 is built from 15 residues. Germline CDR1 and CDR2: LNHDA and SQIVND (reference sequence). The junction had 4 bases not matched to a gene; V was cut back by 4 bases and J by 0 bases. The CDR3 sequence is CASSTGTGTNYGYTF. The CDR3, as DNA: TGTGCCAGTAGTACCGGGACAGGAACTAACTATGGCTACACCTTC.

This clone came up once. J is TRBJ2-1 and V is TRBV2; 10 bases map to TRBD2. In germline, CDR1 is SNHLY, CDR2 FYNNEI. V shed 6 bases and J 6 bases; nucleotides not matched to a gene: 8. The CDR3 sequence is 15 residues long. The CDR3, as DNA: TGTGCCAGCAGGCCCGGGACTAGCGCCGGCAATGAGCAGTTCTTC. Its translation is CASRPGTSAGNEQFF.

The genes are TRBV30 and TRBJ2-7; maybe TRBD1 (6 bases). CDR1 and CDR2 from the germline V gene are GTSNPN and SVGIG (reference sequence). Trimming pared 0 bases from V and 2 bases from J, leaving 17 bases between. The CDR3 runs to 16 residues. The DNA for the CDR3 is TGTGCCTGGAGTGTCCTCCGAACAGGGCCCCCCTACGAGCAGTACTTC. Translation: CAWSVLRTGPPYEQYF.

In its sample, this clone was seen once. The V gene is TRBV29-1, the J gene TRBJ2-7; perhaps TRBD2 as D (6 bases). The CDR3 extends over 14 amino acids. V shed 3 bases and J shed 1 base, with 13 bases lying between them. The V gene's germline CDR1 is SQVTM and CDR2 ANQGSEA. CDR3 in amino acids: CSVDRGTPSYEQYF. DNA of the CDR3: TGCAGCGTTGATCGGGGGACCCCATCCTACGAGCAGTACTTC.

The V call is TRBV19, the J call TRBJ2-7, with TRBD1 as a possible D gene (5 bases). The V end lost 7 bases, the J end lost 4 bases, and 17 bases lay between the germline ends. This CDR3 contains 14 residues. CDR1 is LNHDA, CDR2 SQIVND, per germline (reference sequence). The CDR3 DNA sequence: TGTGCCAGTAAGATGACAGTCCAGGTGTACGAGCAGTACTTC. It yields the protein CASKMTVQVYEQYF.

This rearrangement joins TRBV30 to TRBJ2-7, with 8 bases aligning to TRBD1. Germline V gene sequence: CDR1 GTSNPN, CDR2 SVGIG (reference sequence). Trimming took 2 bases from V and 6 from J; bases not matched to a gene: 9. This CDR3 region has 14 residues. CDR3 protein: CAWSSSGQVTEQYV. The CDR3 DNA is TGTGCCTGGAGTAGTTCGGGACAGGTCACCGAGCAGTACGTC.